This T cell receptor beta chain came from a study of T cell responses to AZD1222 COVID-19 vaccine. V was pared by 0 bases and J by 1 base, with 10 bases between. The CDR3 length is 16 residues. Germline lookup yields CDR1 LNHNV and CDR2 YYDKDF (reference sequence). Profiling relied on immunoSEQ multiplex PCR, and the TCRdb table lists in-frame clones only, not all of them. This sample has roughly 170,000 clones, with roughly 88% found just once. This clone was counted a few times. Antigen unknown. Findings and caveats of the study: Recipients of two AZD1222 doses showed rising Spike-specific TCR breadth and depth. Repertoires were sampled only after the peak T cell response.

The sequence was obtained from an adult in good health. Source: peripheral blood, taken on day 0 of AZD1222 vaccination. The chain uses TRBV15 and TRBJ1-5; TRBD1 might be the D (5 bases). CDR3 DNA: TGTGCCACCAGCAGAGAACGGGGGATAAGCAATCAGCCCCAGCATTTT. This codes for CATSRERGISNQPQHF.